Below are 11 T cell receptor beta chains sequenced from a single sample in a study of shared clonotypes between healthy human individuals. The protocol was immunoSEQ multiplex PCR, while the TCRdb copy is restricted to in-frame clones and leaves out a portion. The sample has about 560,000 clones; just over 75% are singletons. Input material: PBMCs. The receptors here all came from a woman aged 40 to 50 in good health. Some clones in this sample may be carry-over from other donors' samples.

The chain recombines TRBV18 with TRBJ2-2; 9 bases fit TRBD2. J gave up 4 bases and V 0 bases, and 6 bases lay outside the gene matches. This CDR3 contains 17 residues. Germline CDR1 and CDR2: KGHSH and LQKENI. The CDR3 nucleotides read TGTGCCAGCTCACCACCCGGGACTAGCCACTTCACCGGGGAGCTGTTTTTT. This translates into CASSPPGTSHFTGELFF. Full variable domain (rest looked up from reference TRBV18 and TRBJ2-2): NAGVMQNPRHLVRRRGQEARLRCSPMKGHSHVYWYRQLPEEGLKFMVYLQKENIIDESGMPKERFSAEFPKEGPSILRIQQVVRGDSAAYFCASSPPGTSHFTGELFFGEGSRLTVL.

This clone came up once. This CDR3 is also generated by other DNA sequences in the sample. The genes are TRBV19 and TRBJ1-4; D is possibly TRBD1 (5 bases). The CDR3 runs 15 residues. Germline assignment: CDR1 LNHDA and CDR2 SQIVND (reference sequence). The V end was cut by 3 bases, the J end by 0 bases, with 8 bases between. CDR3 DNA: TGTGCCAGTAGTATGGGGGGTGCAACTAATGAAAAACTGTTTTTT. Residues: CASSMGGATNEKLFF.

The chain links TRBV5-1 to TRBJ2-3; 12 bases match TRBD2. CDR3 length: 16 amino acids. Looked up from germline, CDR1 is SGHRS and CDR2 is YFSETQ. J lost 5 bases, V lost 0 bases, and 4 bases had no gene match. CDR3 sequence reads: CASSLGTSGRQDTQYF. CDR3 DNA: TGCGCCAGCAGCTTGGGTACTAGCGGGAGGCAAGATACGCAGTATTTT.

J is TRBJ2-2 and V is TRBV2, with D hard to call. The CDR3 consists of 14 residues. The germline V and J ends were trimmed by 6 bases and 3 bases, with 11 bases remaining between them. In germline, CDR1 is SNHLY, CDR2 FYNNEI. The CDR3 nucleotides are TGTGCCAGCAGATATTTCGAAGACACCGGGGAGCTGTTTTTT. This encodes CASRYFEDTGELFF.

This chain links TRBV29-1 with TRBJ2-1; 7 bases agree with TRBD2. The J segment lost 2 bases and the V segment lost 8 bases, leaving 12 bases of the junction unmatched. The CDR3 covers 15 residues. CDR1 SQVTM and CDR2 ANQGSEA come from the germline V gene. This CDR3 reads CSTSAVGRAYNEQFF. CDR3 nucleotide sequence: TGCAGCACCAGTGCCGTGGGGAGGGCCTACAATGAGCAGTTCTTC.

The chain links TRBV28 to TRBJ2-1; D possibly corresponds to TRBD2 (5 bases). V was clipped by 3 bases and J by 2 bases, with 14 bases between them. There are 16 residues in the CDR3. Germline CDR1 reads MDHEN; CDR2 reads SYDVKM. The CDR3 nucleotides read TGTGCCAGCAGTTTGTGGAGGCTTACGGCCTACAATGAGCAGTTCTTC. It translates to CASSLWRLTAYNEQFF.

This chain connects TRBV2 to TRBJ2-7; TRBD1 matches 8 bases. Per the germline V gene, CDR1 is SNHLY and CDR2 is FYNNEI. V trimming: 3 bases; J trimming: 6 bases; junction bases outside the gene matches: 7. The CDR3 runs 14 residues. CDR3 sequence (DNA): TGTGCCAGCAGTGAGGCCGACAGGGGATCCGAGCAGTACTTC. Translated: CASSEADRGSEQYF. The full variable domain, completed using reference TRBV2 and TRBJ2-7, is EPEVTQTPSHQVTQMGQEVILRCVPISNHLYFYWYRQILGQKVEFLVSFYNNEISEKSEIFDDQFSVERPDGSNFTLKIRSTKLEDSAMYFCASSEADRGSEQYFGPGTRLTVT.

The rearrangement links TRBV9 to TRBJ2-1; 9 bases line up with TRBD1. CDR1 SGDLS and CDR2 YYNGEE come from the germline V gene. This CDR3 is 15 amino acids long. V shed 0 bases and J 10 bases; nucleotides not matched to a gene: 8. The CDR3 DNA sequence: TGTGCCAGCAGCGTAGACAGGGGGCAATATGGGGAGCAGTTCTTC. Its translation: CASSVDRGQYGEQFF. Filled out from reference TRBV9 and TRBJ2-1, the complete variable domain reads DSGVTQTPKHLITATGQRVTLRCSPRSGDLSVYWYQQSLDQGLQFLIQYYNGEERAKGNILERFSAQQFPDLHSELNLSSLELGDSALYFCASSVDRGQYGEQFFGPGTRLTVL.

This clone was recorded a few times. The V call is TRBV6-5, the J call TRBJ1-2; D is unresolved. Trimming removed 6 bases at V and 8 bases at J, with 16 bases between. CDR3 length equals 13 residues. CDR1 and CDR2 (germline): MNHEY, SVGAGI. The CDR3 nucleotides are TGTGCCAGCAGCCCTTACATCCTGGGAGGCTACACCTTC. Translation gives CASSPYILGGYTF.

The J gene is TRBJ2-3, the V gene TRBV29-1; D uncertain. Germline CDR1 is SQVTM and CDR2 is ANQGSEA. The CDR3 is made up of 14 amino acids. The V end was cut by 7 bases, the J end by 0 bases, with 14 bases between. CDR3 sequence: CSAPSADSTDTQYF. The CDR3 DNA reads TGCAGCGCTCCCAGTGCGGACAGCACAGATACGCAGTATTTT.

This clone was picked up one time. The V and J genes are TRBV28 and TRBJ2-2, with 9 bases aligning to TRBD1. The germline gives CDR1 MDHEN, CDR2 SYDVKM. The CDR3 runs to 14 residues. The V gene end was trimmed by 8 bases and the J gene end by 4 bases; junction bases not matched to a gene: 5. The CDR3 nucleotides are TGTGCCAGCGTGGGGACAGGGCGCACCGGGGAGCTGTTTTTT. Its protein product is CASVGTGRTGELFF.